The 10 T cell receptor beta chains reported below all come from one sample, sequenced in a study of shared clonotypes between healthy human individuals. Sequencing was performed with immunoSEQ multiplex PCR; in TCRdb, only in-frame clones are kept and a portion is missing. This sample has 1.5 million to 2.5 million clones; about 95% occur once, and the top ten carry more than 0.9%. CD45RO-negative CD8 cells positively selected for CCR7 made up the naive population, which excluded terminally differentiated effector memory CD45RA+ cells. The specimen was naive CD8+ T cells sorted from blood. The source of these receptors is a man aged 18 to 29 in good health.

The chain has TRBV5-1 and TRBJ1-2; 8 nucleotides align to TRBD1. Per the germline V gene, CDR1 is SGHRS and CDR2 is YFSETQ. This CDR3 is built from 15 residues. V trimming: 1 base; J trimming: 8 bases; junction bases outside the gene matches: 10. The CDR3 DNA is TGCGCCAGCAGCTTGTTCACAGGGGGGGTGAAAGGCTACACCTTC. Translated, it gives CASSLFTGGVKGYTF.

A single count supports this clone. This chain links TRBV30 with TRBJ2-1, with TRBD1 as a possible D gene (5 bases). Trimming pared 0 bases from V and 4 bases from J, leaving 10 bases between. CDR1 GTSNPN and CDR2 SVGIG come from the germline V gene (reference sequence). The CDR3 is made up of 14 amino acids. The CDR3 DNA reads TGTGCCTGGAGTGTACATGGGGCTTACAATGAGCAGTTCTTC. Protein: CAWSVHGAYNEQFF.

V gene TRBV19 combines with J gene TRBJ1-5; D is unclear. Germline loops: CDR1 LNHDA, CDR2 SQIVND (reference sequence). V lost 6 bases and J 0 bases, leaving 12 bases between the germline ends. CDR3 length equals 15 residues. The CDR3 spells CASSLDGDSNQPQHF. CDR3 DNA sequence: TGTGCCAGTAGCCTGGACGGAGATAGCAATCAGCCCCAGCATTTT.

The V call is TRBV13, the J call TRBJ2-1, with 10 bases matching TRBD2. The CDR3 has 17 residues. Germline V gene sequence: CDR1 PRHDT, CDR2 FYEKMQ (reference sequence). Trimming removed 5 bases from V and 0 bases from J; junction bases left unmatched: 7. The CDR3 loop reads CASSGGTSARSYNEQFF. CDR3 DNA sequence: TGTGCCAGCAGCGGGGGGACTAGCGCCCGCTCCTACAATGAGCAGTTCTTC.

The V gene is TRBV13, the J gene TRBJ1-1; 9 nucleotides line up with TRBD1. Germline CDR1 and CDR2: PRHDT and FYEKMQ (reference sequence). V shed 4 bases, J shed 3 bases, and the junction held 6 bases outside the gene matches. This CDR3 contains 15 residues. CDR3 region: CASSSDRQGDTEAFF. Written as DNA, the CDR3 is TGTGCCAGCAGCTCCGATCGACAGGGGGACACTGAAGCTTTCTTT.

The chain employs TRBV9 and TRBJ1-1; no reliable D call. V was cut by 7 bases and J by 0 bases, with 13 bases left in between. Germline V lookup: CDR1 SGDLS, CDR2 YYNGEE. The CDR3 has 14 residues. CDR3 protein: CASAWGSVNTEAFF. As DNA, the CDR3 is TGTGCCAGCGCGTGGGGAAGTGTGAACACTGAAGCTTTCTTT.

This rearrangement joins TRBV11-2 to TRBJ1-3; TRBD1 is a possible D gene (6 bases). Germline V lookup: CDR1 SGHAT, CDR2 FQNNGV. V was pared by 6 bases and J by 4 bases, with 7 bases between. The CDR3 is 12 residues long. The CDR3 sequence is CASSQGGNTIYF. Written as DNA, the CDR3 is TGTGCCAGCAGTCAGGGGGGAAACACCATATATTTT.

This sequence joins TRBV27 and TRBJ2-7; 7 bases fit TRBD1. CDR3 length equals 14 residues. The J segment lost 0 bases and the V segment lost 5 bases, leaving 4 bases of the junction unmatched. Germline CDR1 and CDR2: MNHEY and SMNVEV (reference sequence). The CDR3 here is CASSPGQYSYEQYF. The CDR3 DNA is TGTGCCAGCAGTCCGGGACAGTACTCCTACGAGCAGTACTTC.

The chain couples TRBV7-2 to TRBJ2-3, with 10 bases matching TRBD2. The CDR3 loop spans 16 amino acids. The J segment lost 1 base and the V segment lost 6 bases, leaving 7 bases of the junction unmatched. Germline V CDR1 and CDR2: SGHTA, FQGNSA. CDR3 DNA sequence: TGTGCCAGCAGGACGGTGCTAGCGGGGGGCACAGATACGCAGTATTTT. It yields the protein CASRTVLAGGTDTQYF.

The CDR3 region has the DNA TGTGCCAGCAGCCTGGTAGGCACTTCGATCTACTACGAGCAGTACTTC. Translated: CASSLVGTSIYYEQYF. The chain is built from TRBV5-8 and TRBJ2-7; no firm D call. CDR3 length: 16 amino acids. Germline V gene data show CDR1 as SGHTS and CDR2 as YDEGEE. V was pared by 4 bases and J by 3 bases, with 20 bases between.